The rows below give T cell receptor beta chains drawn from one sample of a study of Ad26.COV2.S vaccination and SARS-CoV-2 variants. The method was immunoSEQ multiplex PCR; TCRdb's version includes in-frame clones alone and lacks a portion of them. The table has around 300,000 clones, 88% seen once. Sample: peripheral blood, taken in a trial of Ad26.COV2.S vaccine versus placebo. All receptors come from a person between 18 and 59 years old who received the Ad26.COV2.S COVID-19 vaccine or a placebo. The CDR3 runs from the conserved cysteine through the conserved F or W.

CDR3 protein: CASSESGNTIYF; J gene: TRBJ1-3; V gene: TRBV6-1
CDR3 protein: CASSSAGARETQYF; J gene: TRBJ2-5; V gene: TRBV7-3
CDR3 protein: CASSPVDRVTDTQYF; J gene: TRBJ2-3; V gene: TRBV5-1
CDR3 protein: CASSLGPSGQRNTQYF; J gene: TRBJ2-3; V gene: TRBV7-2
CDR3 protein: CAVTGRGSSATGGGNTIYF; J gene: TRBJ1-3; V gene: TRBV7-2
CDR3 protein: CASSQAREQYF; J gene: TRBJ2-7; V gene: TRBV14
CDR3 protein: CASSLIAGGFTDTQYF; J gene: TRBJ2-3; V gene: TRBV6-6
CDR3 protein: CASSQEAQRGYNEQFF; J gene: TRBJ2-1; V gene: TRBV4-2
CDR3 protein: CASSQESSGNTGELFF; J gene: TRBJ2-2; V gene: TRBV4-2
CDR3 protein: CASSEARGNNSPLHF; J gene: TRBJ1-6; V gene: TRBV14
CDR3 protein: CASSLIAGGYNEQFF; J gene: TRBJ2-1; V gene: TRBV28
CDR3 protein: CASSPYRGVATEAFF; J gene: TRBJ1-1; V gene: TRBV18
CDR3 protein: CASSPDPGTREQYF; J gene: TRBJ2-7; V gene: TRBV11-3
CDR3 protein: CASRGQGVNEKLFF; J gene: TRBJ1-4; V gene: TRBV14
CDR3 protein: CASIRQPNTEAFF; J gene: TRBJ1-1; V gene: TRBV2
CDR3 protein: CASSLALGTSDEQYF; J gene: TRBJ2-7; V gene: TRBV7-9
CDR3 protein: CASSLNHLGSGEQYF; J gene: TRBJ2-7; V gene: TRBV11-2
CDR3 protein: CASSLETTNEKLFF; J gene: TRBJ1-4; V gene: TRBV4-2
CDR3 protein: CASSLVPGAEAFF; J gene: TRBJ1-1; V gene: TRBV5-6
CDR3 protein: CASSANSGGRRVDEQFF; J gene: TRBJ2-1; V gene: TRBV5-1
CDR3 protein: CASSSQGSGTEAFF; J gene: TRBJ1-1; V gene: TRBV7-3
CDR3 protein: CASSVVASGGGLLSTDTQYF; J gene: TRBJ2-3; V gene: TRBV9